This T cell receptor beta chain was identified during a study of cytomegalovirus exposure and HLA in healthy donors. Sequenced by immunoSEQ multiplex PCR; TCRdb stores in-frame clones only, minus some. This sample yields about 130,000 clones, of which roughly 89% are seen a single time; about 9.9% belongs to the top ten. The germline gives CDR1 MNHNS, CDR2 SASEGT. CDR3 length: 13 amino acids. V lost 7 bases and J 6 bases, leaving 16 bases between the germline ends. The receptor was derived from a woman aged 18-29 years in good health and CMV-seropositive. V usage is TRBV6-1 and J usage is TRBJ2-7; tentatively, D is TRBD1 (5 bases). Sequenced input: PBMCs. CDR3 in DNA: TGTGCCAGCAAGTGGGCAGGGTTCACCGAGCAGTACTTC. Translated: CASKWAGFTEQYF.